The 30 T cell receptor beta chains below all came from one sample that was sequenced in a study of cytomegalovirus exposure and HLA in healthy donors. The study ran its PCR with 60 Vbeta and 13 Jbeta primers. The protocol was immunoSEQ multiplex PCR, while the TCRdb copy is restricted to in-frame clones and leaves out a portion. The sample holds fewer than 250,000 clones, around 79% seen once. Material: PBMCs. The receptors come from a male donor in good health and CMV-seropositive.

The chain links TRBV7-3 to TRBJ2-1; D uncertain. V was pared by 5 bases and J by 5 bases, with 7 bases between. The length of the CDR3 is 12 residues. CDR1 is SGHTA and CDR2 is FQGTGA in the germline V gene. In nucleotides, the CDR3 is TGTGCCAGCAGCCAGGCTAACAATGAGCAGTTCTTC. Residues: CASSQANNEQFF.

J is TRBJ1-5 and V is TRBV2; maybe TRBD1 (5 bases). The V end lost 0 bases, the J end lost 5 bases, and 8 bases lay between the germline ends. The CDR3 has 14 amino acids. From germline, CDR1 is SNHLY and CDR2 FYNNEI. The CDR3 bases are TGTGCCAGCAGTGAAGCGGCAGGGTATCAGCCCCAGCATTTT. Its translation is CASSEAAGYQPQHF.

The chain links TRBV9 to TRBJ2-3; 9 bases match TRBD1. The CDR3 is 16 amino acids. Germline loops: CDR1 SGDLS, CDR2 YYNGEE. J gave up 2 bases and V 4 bases, and 8 bases lay outside the gene matches. CDR3 region: CASSLRGTGITDTQYF. The CDR3 DNA is TGTGCCAGCAGCCTCCGAGGGACAGGGATCACAGATACGCAGTATTTT.

The chain combines TRBV29-1 with TRBJ2-4, with D maybe TRBD1 (6 bases). The germline V and J ends were trimmed by 0 bases and 4 bases, with 13 bases remaining between them. CDR3 size: 15 residues. CDR1 SQVTM and CDR2 ANQGSEA come from the germline V gene. CDR3 nucleotide sequence: TGCAGCGTTGAAGATTACGTAGGACAGAAAAACATTCAGTACTTC. Residues: CSVEDYVGQKNIQYF.

In nucleotides, the CDR3 is TGTGCCAGCAGCTTAGCCCAACCGGGGGAAAAACTGTTTTTT. It specifies CASSLAQPGEKLFF. The chain recombines TRBV7-8 with TRBJ1-4; no clear D gene. Germline V gene sequence: CDR1 SGHVS, CDR2 FQNEAQ. The ends were cut back, 0 bases at V and 8 bases at J, with 10 bases in the middle. This CDR3 is built from 14 residues.

In the case of this clone: Other DNA sequences in the same sample also yield this CDR3. The rearrangement links TRBV5-1 to TRBJ2-1, with 10 bases matching TRBD1. Trimming took 0 bases from V and 3 from J; bases not matched to a gene: 0. The germline CDR1 and CDR2 sequences are SGHRS and YFSETQ. This CDR3 is built from 15 residues. CDR3 in amino acids: CASSLGDRGYNEQFF. CDR3 bases: TGCGCCAGCAGCTTGGGGGACAGGGGCTACAATGAGCAGTTCTTC.

This clone was counted once. The chain links TRBV5-1 to TRBJ2-5, with 9 bases fitting TRBD1. The CDR3 sequence is 14 residues long. After removal of 4 bases from V and 5 bases from J, the junction contained 6 bases not matched to a gene. The germline gives CDR1 SGHRS, CDR2 YFSETQ. The CDR3 DNA reads as TGCGCCAGCAGCGCGGGACAGGGATATGAGACCCAGTACTTC. Its protein product is CASSAGQGYETQYF.

The chain uses TRBV6-6 and TRBJ2-7, with 7 bases lining up with TRBD1. V dropped 6 bases and J dropped 7; count of bases not matched to a gene: 12. Per germline, CDR1 MNHNY and CDR2 SVGAGI (reference sequence). CDR3 length equals 14 residues. CDR3 amino acids: CASSPHRGSDEQYF. The CDR3 bases are TGTGCCAGCAGCCCGCACAGGGGAAGTGATGAGCAGTACTTC.

This chain links TRBV7-2 with TRBJ2-7; D unclear. Per germline, CDR1 SGHTA and CDR2 FQGNSA. CDR3 size: 15 residues. V was pared by 1 base and J by 4 bases, with 14 bases between. CDR3: CASSLVPNPTYEQYF. The DNA for the CDR3 is TGTGCCAGCAGCTTAGTCCCCAATCCCACTTACGAGCAGTACTTC.

The chain recombines TRBV9 with TRBJ1-2, with TRBD1 matching over 7 bases. Germline values: CDR1 SGDLS, CDR2 YYNGEE. V dropped 3 bases and J dropped 4; count of bases not matched to a gene: 9. The CDR3 runs 15 residues. CDR3 sequence (DNA): TGTGCCAGCAGCGCGGGGGACAGCCCCCTCTATGGCTACACCTTC. Amino acids: CASSAGDSPLYGYTF.

The genes are TRBV7-3 and TRBJ2-3; 10 bases map to TRBD2. The CDR3 has 15 amino acids. Germline trimming cut 5 bases from V and 3 bases from J; bases unmatched to any gene: 5. The germline CDR1 and CDR2 sequences are SGHTA and FQGTGA. The CDR3 is CASSPAGGWTDTQYF. CDR3 DNA: TGTGCCAGCAGCCCAGCGGGGGGGTGGACAGATACGCAGTATTTT.

The genes are TRBV7-2 and TRBJ1-2, with D perhaps matching TRBD1 (6 bases). The CDR3 is 14 amino acids. V gave up 5 bases and J gave up 10 bases, with 20 bases separating them. Germline CDR1 is SGHTA and CDR2 is FQGNSA. DNA for the CDR3: TGTGCCAGCAGCCCCCCCAGGGGACGGGTTCTCTACACCTTC. This sequence encodes CASSPPRGRVLYTF.

The V and J genes are TRBV5-1 and TRBJ1-2; weak D call: TRBD1 (5 bases). Trimming pared 3 bases from V and 0 bases from J, leaving 9 bases between. The germline V gene has CDR1 SGHRS and CDR2 YFSETQ. The CDR3 is made up of 14 amino acids. The CDR3 is CASSSRGTNYGYTF. In DNA, the CDR3 is TGCGCCAGCAGCTCAAGGGGAACTAACTATGGCTACACCTTC.

In its sample, this clone was seen a few times. This chain links TRBV5-8 with TRBJ2-5; 7 nucleotides line up with TRBD1. Losses at the gene ends were 4 bases for V and 2 bases for J; bases not matched to a gene: 8. The CDR3 runs to 15 residues. Germline V CDR1 and CDR2: SGHTS, YDEGEE. The CDR3 DNA follows: TGTGCCAGCAGCCAAGATGGGACAGAACAAGAGACCCAGTACTTC. Its translation: CASSQDGTEQETQYF. Filled out from reference TRBV5-8 and TRBJ2-5, the complete variable domain reads EAGVTQSPTHLIKTRGQQATLRCSPISGHTSVYWYQQALGLGLQFLLWYDEGEERNRGNFPPRFSGRQFPNYSSELNVNALELEDSALYLCASSQDGTEQETQYFGPGTRLLVL.

The chain joins TRBV27 to TRBJ1-2, with TRBD1 identical over 8 bases. The germline CDR1 and CDR2 sequences are MNHEY and SMNVEV (reference sequence). The length of the CDR3 is 15 residues. Unmatched junction bases numbered 12, after V lost 3 bases and J lost 9 bases. CDR3 coding DNA: TGTGCCAGCAGTTTGGGGAACAGGGGGATATCGAGCTACACCTTC. As protein: CASSLGNRGISSYTF.

The chain has TRBV20-1 and TRBJ2-2, with no clear D. The V gene lost 7 bases and the J gene lost 4 bases, with 7 bases spanning the gap. In germline, CDR1 is DFQATT, CDR2 SNEGSKA (reference sequence). The CDR3 is 11 residues long. In DNA, the CDR3 is TGCAGTGGCTCCGGCACCGGGGAGCTGTTTTTT. Translated, it gives CSGSGTGELFF.

This clone was observed a single time. The chain recombines TRBV5-8 with TRBJ2-1, with 9 bases fitting TRBD1. Trimming cost V 2 bases and J 7 bases; bases outside gene matches: 4. The CDR3 covers 14 residues. Germline V lookup: CDR1 SGHTS, CDR2 YDEGEE. The CDR3 protein is CASSFTGQGNEQFF. The DNA of the CDR3 is TGTGCCAGCAGCTTCACTGGACAGGGGAATGAGCAGTTCTTC.

The chain has TRBV11-1 and TRBJ2-2, with 7 bases aligning to TRBD2. The CDR3 has 16 residues. Germline V gives CDR1 SGHAT, CDR2 FQDESV (reference sequence). With V trimmed by 3 bases and J by 7 bases, 11 bases remained unmatched. The CDR3 protein is CASSFDGTTRGGELFF. The CDR3 coding sequence is TGTGCCAGCAGCTTCGACGGGACTACCCGGGGCGGGGAGCTGTTTTTT.

This clone was recorded once. The chain combines TRBV15 with TRBJ1-4; tentative D call: TRBD1 (5 bases). Germline values: CDR1 LNHNV, CDR2 YYDKDF (reference sequence). This CDR3 is 16 amino acids long. Trimming cost V 5 bases and J 0 bases, with 13 bases left between them. For the CDR3, the DNA is TGTGCCACCAGCTTGCCTGGGGGGTCAACTAATGAAAAACTGTTTTTT. Protein sequence: CATSLPGGSTNEKLFF.

This clone has just a few counts. This sequence joins TRBV6-6 and TRBJ2-3; D remains unclear. The CDR3 covers 16 residues. Per the germline V gene, CDR1 is MNHNY and CDR2 is SVGAGI (reference sequence). V was clipped by 7 bases and J by 0 bases, with 17 bases between them. This chain's CDR3 is CASTSSYGGSTDTQYF. The CDR3, as DNA: TGTGCCAGCACCTCTTCTTATGGCGGTAGCACAGATACGCAGTATTTT.

The chain uses TRBV4-3 and TRBJ2-7; 7 bases match TRBD2. Germline V gene lookup returns CDR1 LGHNA and CDR2 YSLEER. The CDR3 has 16 residues. Unmatched junction bases numbered 8, after V lost 1 base and J lost 2 bases. DNA of the CDR3: TGCGCCAGCAGCCAAGTGGGGCGGGAGCTTCCCTACGAGCAGTACTTC. Residues: CASSQVGRELPYEQYF.

In nucleotides, the CDR3 is TGTGCCAGCAGCTTAGACCGGGAGGACCACGAGCAGTACTTC. Translation gives CASSLDREDHEQYF. The chain uses TRBV7-3 and TRBJ2-7; 7 bases are a match to TRBD2. Germline CDR1 is SGHTA and CDR2 is FQGTGA. J was trimmed by 5 bases and V by 2 bases; bases with no gene match: 6. This CDR3 comprises 14 residues.

This clone has a handful of counts. The rearrangement uses TRBV6-5 and TRBJ2-3; TRBD1 might be the D (5 bases). The CDR3 extends over 15 amino acids. In germline, CDR1 is MNHEY, CDR2 SVGAGI. V gave up 0 bases and J gave up 4 bases, with 11 bases separating them. In DNA, the CDR3 is TGTGCCAGCAGTTACTCTATGGTCAGGGCAGATACGCAGTATTTT. It is translated as CASSYSMVRADTQYF.

The rearrangement joins TRBV30 to TRBJ2-3; a possible D gene is TRBD2 (5 bases). V was pared by 2 bases and J by 2 bases, with 11 bases between. This CDR3 has 14 residues. CDR1 is GTSNPN, CDR2 SVGIG, per germline (reference sequence). The CDR3 bases are TGTGCCTGGAGTCCCCCTAGCTACACAGATACGCAGTATTTT. Protein: CAWSPPSYTDTQYF.

The CDR3 coding sequence is TGTGCCAGCTCACGAACAGGGGATCAGCCCCAGCATTTT. Translated, it gives CASSRTGDQPQHF. J is TRBJ1-5 and V is TRBV18; 7 bases align to TRBD1. Germline V gives CDR1 KGHSH, CDR2 LQKENI. V was pared by 4 bases and J by 5 bases, with 2 bases of the junction left unmatched. The CDR3 contains 13 residues.

The chain uses TRBV11-3 and TRBJ1-6, with D unclear. Trimming cost V 5 bases and J 0 bases, with 23 bases left between them. There are 20 residues in the CDR3. Germline V gene lookup returns CDR1 SGHNT and CDR2 YENEEA. CDR3 sequence (DNA): TGTGCCAGCAGCGCCCTACCCGTGGAGCGAGGATACTCCTATAATTCACCCCTCCACTTT. It translates to CASSALPVERGYSYNSPLHF.

The rearrangement links TRBV29-1 to TRBJ1-5, with 9 bases that match TRBD1. The CDR3 is 14 amino acids. CDR1 and CDR2 from the germline V gene are SQVTM and ANQGSEA. V dropped 5 bases and J dropped 1; count of bases not matched to a gene: 3. This chain's CDR3 is CSVSGTGSNQPQHF. The CDR3 nucleotides read TGCAGCGTTTCCGGGACAGGGAGCAATCAGCCCCAGCATTTT.

V usage is TRBV18 and J usage is TRBJ2-5; no reliable D call. Trimming removed 0 bases at V and 1 base at J, with 3 bases between. The CDR3 consists of 13 residues. Germline CDR1 KGHSH, CDR2 LQKENI. CDR3 sequence (DNA): TGTGCCAGCTCACCACCTATCCAAGAGACCCAGTACTTC. Translation: CASSPPIQETQYF.

This sequence joins TRBV5-4 and TRBJ1-1; D is undetermined. Germline CDR1 and CDR2: SGHNT and YYREEE (reference sequence). This CDR3 comprises 14 residues. Deletions cut 1 base from V and 1 base from J, with 8 bases between. CDR3 DNA: TGTGCCAGCAGCTTGCAGGCCACGAACACTGAAGCTTTCTTT. Its protein product is CASSLQATNTEAFF.

This clone was detected only once. The V call is TRBV19, the J call TRBJ2-2, with 7 bases fitting TRBD1. Germline V CDR1 and CDR2: LNHDA, SQIVND (reference sequence). After removal of 7 bases from V and 4 bases from J, the junction contained 9 bases not matched to a gene. The CDR3 spans 15 residues. The DNA for the CDR3 is TGTGCCAGTACCTCAACAGGGGTAGGCACCGGGGAGCTGTTTTTT. Translating gives CASTSTGVGTGELFF.